A selection of T cell receptor beta chains follows, all from one sample in a study of T cell changes during pregnancy in multiple sclerosis. Profiling relied on immunoSEQ multiplex PCR, and the TCRdb table lists in-frame clones only, not all of them. The table records roughly 50,000 clones, approximately 94% of them present only once. This specimen consisted of CD8+ T cells from peripheral blood mononuclear cells, obtained in the third trimester of pregnancy. These receptors were obtained from a female donor with multiple sclerosis, enrolled in a pregnancy study. CDR3s include the opening cysteine and the closing phenylalanine or tryptophan. Each record gives: D gene, V gene, J gene, clone size, CDR3 DNA, CDR3 protein. The D gene is left open where the match is weak. Rows give clone size only sometimes, using once, few, many, or a class for an expanded clone.

>TRBD2|TRBV27|TRBJ2-7|-
TGTGCCAGCAGTAGACTAGCGGGAGGGGACGAGCAGTACTTC
CASSRLAGGDEQYF
>-|TRBV7-2|TRBJ2-7|-
TGTGCCAGCAGCTTATCGGGGGAGCAGTACTTC
CASSLSGEQYF
>-|TRBV27|TRBJ2-1|once
TGTGCCAGCAGTTTATCCCGAGGCAATGAGCAGTTCTTC
CASSLSRGNEQFF
>-|TRBV7-7|TRBJ2-2|-
TGTGCTTCCATTTTCGAGTTGAACACCGGGGAGCTGTTTTTT
CASIFELNTGELFF
>-|TRBV19|TRBJ2-1|-
TGTGCCAGTAGTAGCGATCGTTATTCCTACAATGAGCAGTTCTTC
CASSSDRYSYNEQFF
>TRBD2|TRBV4-2|TRBJ2-2|-
TGTGCCAGCAGCCAAGACTCCGGGACTAGCGGGAACGGGTTTTACCGGGAGCTGTTTTTT
CASSQDSGTSGNGFYRELFF
>TRBD2|TRBV11-2|TRBJ2-1|-
TGTGCCAGCAGCTTAGGGGGGACTAGCGGGAGCCCCTACAATGAGCAGTTCTTC
CASSLGGTSGSPYNEQFF
>-|TRBV6-5|TRBJ1-1|once
TGTGCCAGCAGTAGCTTTTGGGAGGGGAACACTGAAGCTTTCTTT
CASSSFWEGNTEAFF
>-|TRBV15|TRBJ2-7|-
TGTGCCACCAGCAGAGATTTTCGGGGATCCGGGGAGCAGTACTTC
CATSRDFRGSGEQYF
>-|TRBV6-1|TRBJ1-5|-
TGTGCCAGCAGTGATCCGGCAGGGTATCAGCCCCAGCATTTT
CASSDPAGYQPQHF
>-|TRBV6-5|TRBJ1-3|-
TGTGCCAGCAAAATTGACACCTCTGGAAACACCATATATTTT
CASKIDTSGNTIYF
>TRBD2|TRBV29-1|TRBJ2-1|-
TGCAGCGTTGAGGGGACTAGCGACTACAATGAGCAGTTCTTC
CSVEGTSDYNEQFF
>-|TRBV7-7|TRBJ1-2|-
TGTGCCAGCAGCTTAGTTCCCCCAGGGAGATTATATACAGGGGGCTACACCTTC
CASSLVPPGRLYTGGYTF
>-|TRBV5-1|TRBJ2-1|-
TGCGCCAGCCGTATAGCCCCCGGAAATGAGCAGTTCTTC
CASRIAPGNEQFF
>-|TRBV2|TRBJ2-1|-
TGTGCCAGCAGTTCGGGACAGGGCCCAGCGGGAGGGTACAATGAGCAGTTCTTC
CASSSGQGPAGGYNEQFF
>-|TRBV6-6|TRBJ1-1|few
TGTGCCAGCAGCCCAGGGCGGAACACTGAAGCTTTCTTT
CASSPGRNTEAFF
>-|TRBV27|TRBJ2-1|once
TGTGCCAGCAGCACGGGGGAGATCAACTACAATGAGCAGTTCTTC
CASSTGEINYNEQFF
>TRBD2|TRBV27|TRBJ2-1|-
TGTGCCAGCAGTCCCCGCTCAGCTAGCGGGGTTGCTGGGAATGAGCAGTTCTTC
CASSPRSASGVAGNEQFF
>-|TRBV6-5|TRBJ2-7|-
TGTGCCAGCAGTTACTCTGGGAGTAGCTCCTACGAGCAGTACTTC
CASSYSGSSSYEQYF
>TRBD2|TRBV5-1|TRBJ2-7|once
TGCGCCAGCACCGATCCGTTATCGGGGGGGGACGAGCAGTACTTC
CASTDPLSGGDEQYF
>TRBD1|TRBV6-4|TRBJ2-3|-
TGTGCCAGCAGTGAAGGGGGCGCCACAGATACGCAGTATTTT
CASSEGGATDTQYF
>TRBD1|TRBV29-1|TRBJ1-2|-
TGCAGCGCGGACGATACAGGGGGCGCCCCCAGCGTCTATGGCTACACCTTC
CSADDTGGAPSVYGYTF
>-|TRBV4-2|TRBJ2-7|-
TGTGCCAGCACCCGGGACTTAGTCTACGAGCAGTACTTC
CASTRDLVYEQYF
>TRBD1|TRBV27|TRBJ2-1|-
TGTGCCAGCAGCGGGACAGGGGAGGGTGAGCAGTTCTTC
CASSGTGEGEQFF
>TRBD1|TRBV27|TRBJ2-7|-
TGTGCCAGCAGTTTATTAGGATTCGGGACAGCCTACGAGCAGTACTTC
CASSLLGFGTAYEQYF
>-|TRBV30|TRBJ1-1|-
TGTGCCTGGAGTCACCAACCAGGGACTGGGAACACTGAAGCTTTCTTT
CAWSHQPGTGNTEAFF
>TRBD2|TRBV5-1|TRBJ2-3|-
TGCGCCAGCAGCTGGGGGGAGAGCGGGAGGGTGACAGATACGCAGTATTTT
CASSWGESGRVTDTQYF
>TRBD1|TRBV19|TRBJ1-1|-
TGTGCCAGTAGTACTGGGACAGGGCTATCCACTGAAGCTTTCTTT
CASSTGTGLSTEAFF
>TRBD2|TRBV9|TRBJ2-3|-
TGTGCCAGCAGCGTAGTTCCAGCGGGGGGCACAGATACGCAGTATTTT
CASSVVPAGGTDTQYF
>TRBD1|TRBV28|TRBJ2-7|-
TGTGCCAGCAGTTTATCCGAATTGGGGGACAGGGACTACGAGCAGTACTTC
CASSLSELGDRDYEQYF
>TRBD2|TRBV29-1|TRBJ2-7|-
TGCAGCGTTGAAGTTAGCGGGGAGAAAAATTGGCGACCTTACGAGCAGTACTTC
CSVEVSGEKNWRPYEQYF
>TRBD1|TRBV5-6|TRBJ2-7|-
TGTGCCAGCAGCTTGGTGGGACAGGGGGCCGACGAGCAGTACTTC
CASSLVGQGADEQYF
>-|TRBV7-9|TRBJ2-1|-
TGTGCCAGCAGGCCTAGTATTTACGGCAATGAGCAGTTCTTC
CASRPSIYGNEQFF
>-|TRBV11-2|TRBJ1-2|-
TGTGCCAGCAGCTTAGGTCAGGGCGGCGGCTACACCTTC
CASSLGQGGGYTF
>TRBD2|TRBV5-5|TRBJ2-3|-
TGTGCCAGCAGCCCCCCTGGTGCGGGAGGGATAACAGATACGCAGTATTTT
CASSPPGAGGITDTQYF
>-|TRBV6-5|TRBJ1-2|-
TGTGCCAGCAGTTCGGGGAGCTTCTATGGCTACACCTTC
CASSSGSFYGYTF
>-|TRBV5-5|TRBJ1-2|-
TGTGCCAGCCGTGGGGCAGACTATGGCTACACCTTC
CASRGADYGYTF
>-|TRBV10-3|TRBJ1-2|-
TGTGCCATCAGTGCGGGACTCCGGGAGGATGGCTACACCTTC
CAISAGLREDGYTF
>-|TRBV4-3|TRBJ2-7|-
TGCGCCAGCAGCCAAGATGGTGCCGGGTACGGGAGCCCGTACGAGCAGTACTTC
CASSQDGAGYGSPYEQYF
>TRBD1|TRBV10-3|TRBJ2-6|-
TGTGCCATCAGTGAGTCGATCGTGACAGGGTTTGCTGGGGCCAACGTCCTGACTTTC
CAISESIVTGFAGANVLTF
>-|TRBV30|TRBJ1-3|-
TGTGCCTGGAGTCGCGGGGCTAGGAACACCATATATTTT
CAWSRGARNTIYF
>-|TRBV27|TRBJ2-5|-
TGTGCCAGCAGCGGTAGGGGGATCCAAGAGACCCAGTACTTC
CASSGRGIQETQYF
>-|TRBV27|TRBJ2-6|-
TGTGCCAGCAGTTTCCAGAGGGCTGGGGCCAACGTCCTGACTTTC
CASSFQRAGANVLTF
>TRBD1|TRBV4-1|TRBJ1-1|-
TGCGCCAGCAGCCCCACCGGGACAGTGAACACTGAAGCTTTCTTT
CASSPTGTVNTEAFF